The T cell receptor (beta chain) under discussion was sequenced for a study of Tregs in tolerant kidney transplant recipients. Mixed chimerism was transient after nonmyeloablative marrow transplants from related graft donors. Study conclusions and caveats: Tregs expanded with activated donor B cells seemed most donor-specific.

As concerns this clone: Its cognate antigen is unknown.

CDR1 is SGHAT and CDR2 is FQDESV in the germline V gene (reference sequence). Trimming removed 9 bases at V and 0 bases at J, with 9 bases between. The CDR3 runs 12 residues. Measured with immunoSEQ multiplex PCR; TCRdb has only the in-frame clones, and not every one. The sample consists of about 21,000 clones, 81% of them appearing once. This receptor was identified in a human patient who received a combined kidney and bone marrow transplant. Some of the T cells may derive from the graft donor. V and J are TRBV11-1 and TRBJ2-7; a possible D gene is TRBD2 (6 bases). The starting material was CD8+ T cells from blood (PBMCs), obtained 6 months after the transplant. The CDR3, as DNA: TGTGCCAGTACGGGACTCTCCTACGAGCAGTACTTC. This codes for CASTGLSYEQYF.